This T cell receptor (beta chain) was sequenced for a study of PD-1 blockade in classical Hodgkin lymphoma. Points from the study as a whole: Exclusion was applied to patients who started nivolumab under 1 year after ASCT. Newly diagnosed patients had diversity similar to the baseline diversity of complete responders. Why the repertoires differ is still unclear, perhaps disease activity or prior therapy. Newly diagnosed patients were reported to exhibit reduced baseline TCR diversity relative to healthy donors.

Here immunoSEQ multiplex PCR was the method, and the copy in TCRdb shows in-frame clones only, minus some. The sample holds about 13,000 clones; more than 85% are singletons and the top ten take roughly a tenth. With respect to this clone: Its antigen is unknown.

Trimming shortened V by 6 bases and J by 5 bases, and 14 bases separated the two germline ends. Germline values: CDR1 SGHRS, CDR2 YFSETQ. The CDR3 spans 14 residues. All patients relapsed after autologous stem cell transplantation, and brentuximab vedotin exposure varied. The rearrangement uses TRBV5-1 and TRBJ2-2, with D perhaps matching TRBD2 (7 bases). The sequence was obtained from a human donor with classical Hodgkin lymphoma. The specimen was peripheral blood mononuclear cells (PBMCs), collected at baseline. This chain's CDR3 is CASTSGGLTGELFF. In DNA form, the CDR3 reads TGCGCCAGCACCTCGGGGGGCCTAACCGGGGAGCTGTTTTTT.